This TCR beta chain is from a study of cytomegalovirus exposure and HLA in healthy donors. Across the study: Most genotyped donors, over 70% of about 400, had Caucasian-associated genetic ancestry. Study-level findings and limits: Sequencing likely produced, as an artifact, a cluster of highly shared sequence variants.

A word on this clone: Its cognate antigen is unknown.

The PCR contained 60 Vbeta and 13 Jbeta primers. The repertoire was sequenced with immunoSEQ multiplex PCR; TCRdb's copy has only in-frame clones and lacks some. The data hold some 81,000 clones, with approximately 72% observed a single time. The CDR3 runs to 12 residues. With V trimmed by 6 bases and J by 2 bases, 2 bases remained unmatched. Germline CDR1 reads SQVTM; CDR2 reads ANQGSEA. The J gene is TRBJ2-7, the V gene TRBV29-1; 9 bases are a match to TRBD1. The clonotype was recovered from a woman aged 40 to 49 in good health and CMV-seropositive. The sample taken for sequencing was PBMCs. The CDR3 DNA reads TGCAGCGTACAGGGGGCTACCTACGAGCAGTACTTC. Protein product: CSVQGATYEQYF.